These 12 T cell receptor beta chains share one sample of origin, sequenced in a study of T cell repertoires in cytomegalovirus infection. These receptors have no known antigen. TCRdb re-analysed the reads in MiXCR, keeping a single row per CDR3 protein. The sample yields 900,000 to 950,000 distinct CDR3 sequences, roughly a third seen once. Material: cultured CD8+ T cells from PBMCs, obtained from culture after CMV antigen stimulation. These receptors originate from a human donor in good health (CMV status not recorded). Some clones in this sample may be carry-over from other donors' samples.

This clonotype was found a few times. The rearrangement joins TRBV5-4 to TRBJ1-2, with D tentatively TRBD1 (5 bases). V dropped 0 bases and J dropped 6 bases, with 12 bases sitting between them. This CDR3 region has 14 residues. CDR1 and CDR2 from the germline V gene are SGHNT and YYREEE (reference sequence). The CDR3 nucleotides are TGTGCCAGCAGCTTGGAAAGGGGAGTAAATGGCTACACCTTC. Its protein product is CASSLERGVNGYTF.

The rearrangement links TRBV15 to TRBJ1-3, with D unclear. The V and J ends lost 0 bases and 0 bases respectively, with 15 bases between them. The CDR3 has 18 residues. Germline CDR1 is LNHNV and CDR2 is YYDKDF (reference sequence). The CDR3: CATSRDRWVGPSGNTIYF. CDR3 DNA sequence: TGTGCCACCAGCAGAGATCGTTGGGTTGGGCCCTCTGGAAACACCATATATTTT.

This rearrangement joins TRBV4-3 to TRBJ2-3; 11 nucleotides agree with TRBD2. J lost 3 bases, V lost 3 bases, and 8 bases had no gene match. The CDR3 runs 17 residues. Germline CDR1 LGHNA, CDR2 YSLEER. The CDR3 protein is CASSQVLAGGRTDTQYF. DNA of the CDR3: TGCGCCAGCAGCCAGGTTCTAGCGGGGGGAAGAACAGATACGCAGTATTTT.

The J gene is TRBJ1-2, the V gene TRBV25-1, with 9 positions matching TRBD1. CDR1 is MGHDK and CDR2 is SYGVNS in the germline V gene. This CDR3 has 14 amino acids. Unmatched junction bases numbered 4, after V lost 6 bases and J lost 2 bases. The CDR3 DNA reads TGTGCCAGCAGAGGACAGGGGAGGAACTATGGCTACACCTTC. Amino acid sequence: CASRGQGRNYGYTF.

The V call is TRBV7-6, the J call TRBJ2-3; the D gene could be TRBD1 or TRBD2 (7 bases each). CDR3 length: 19 amino acids. Germline assignment: CDR1 SGHVS and CDR2 FNYEAQ. V lost 1 base, J lost 2 bases, and 22 bases lay in between. The CDR3 reads CASSLVSYQGGPDTDTQYF. CDR3 coding DNA: TGTGCCAGCAGCTTAGTCTCCTACCAGGGGGGGCCCGACACAGATACGCAGTATTTT.

V usage is TRBV4-2 and J usage is TRBJ2-3, with 12 positions matching TRBD2. This CDR3 region has 19 residues. The trim removed 0 bases at V and 0 bases at J, leaving 7 bases unmatched. Germline CDR1 LGHNA, CDR2 YNFKEQ. CDR3 sequence reads: CASSQDTPGLAGSTDTQYF. The CDR3 DNA follows: TGTGCCAGCAGCCAAGATACGCCCGGACTAGCGGGGAGCACAGATACGCAGTATTTT.

The rearrangement uses TRBV28 and TRBJ2-5, with TRBD2 as a possible D gene (5 bases). The CDR3 contains 15 residues. Between the trimmed V and J ends, which lost 6 bases and 1 base, there was a span of 15 bases. The germline V gene has CDR1 MDHEN and CDR2 SYDVKM. CDR3 DNA: TGTGCCAGCAGGCTGAGGAGTCGGGGCCAAGAGACCCAGTACTTC. Translating gives CASRLRSRGQETQYF.

There are a few counts of this clonotype. This chain connects TRBV19 to TRBJ1-5; 7 bases are shared with TRBD1. The length of the CDR3 is 14 residues. V dropped 4 bases and J dropped 6; count of bases not matched to a gene: 6. Looked up from germline, CDR1 is LNHDA and CDR2 is SQIVND (reference sequence). The CDR3 sequence: CASSRRQGGQPQHF. The CDR3 DNA reads as TGTGCCAGTAGTAGGAGACAGGGAGGTCAGCCCCAGCATTTT.

This clonotype has a single count. A much more abundant neighbour one base away suggests this may be a read error. This rearrangement joins TRBV7-9 to TRBJ2-7; TRBD2 might be the D (6 bases). Deletions cut 10 bases from V and 6 bases from J, with 22 bases between. The CDR3 has 14 residues. Germline loops: CDR1 SEHNR, CDR2 FQNEAQ (reference sequence). This CDR3 reads CANISHRDLSEQYV. The CDR3 DNA is TGTGCCAACATCTCACACCGGGACTTAAGCGAGCAGTACGTC.

The CDR3 spells CASSHPFRANTGELFF. CDR3 in DNA: TGTGCCAGCAGCCATCCCTTCAGGGCGAACACCGGGGAGCTGTTTTTT. The chain couples TRBV7-9 to TRBJ2-2; a weak D match, TRBD1 (5 bases). Germline CDR1 SEHNR, CDR2 FQNEAQ (reference sequence). The CDR3 contains 16 residues. Between the trimmed V and J ends, which lost 5 bases and 0 bases, there was a span of 13 bases. Drawing the rest from reference TRBV7-9 and TRBJ2-2, the complete variable domain is DTGVSQNPRHKITKRGQNVTFRCDPISEHNRLYWYRQTLGQGPEFLTYFQNEAQLEKSRLLSDRFSAERPKGSFSTLEIQRTEQGDSAMYLCASSHPFRANTGELFFGEGSRLTVL.

As for this clonotype: Its ends do not fully match the called genes, so a read error is possible. The gene calls are TRBV29-1 and TRBJ2-6, with a weak D call TRBD1 (5 bases). CDR3 length: 12 amino acids. Germline V gene data show CDR1 as SQVTM and CDR2 as ANQGSEA. The CDR3 is CSGMVGANVLAF. CDR3 bases: TGCAGCGGGATGGTTGGGGCCAACGTCCTGGCTTTC.

This chain joins TRBV27 and TRBJ2-5, with D unresolved. This CDR3 is 15 amino acids long. From germline, CDR1 is MNHEY and CDR2 SMNVEV (reference sequence). V dropped 3 bases and J dropped 2 bases, with 13 bases sitting between them. The CDR3 here is CASSFLGRKQETQYF. CDR3 coding DNA: TGTGCCAGCAGTTTCCTTGGACGGAAACAAGAGACCCAGTACTTC.